Described below is a single T cell receptor (beta chain) sequence and its context. The data were taken from a study of PD-L1 blockade in urothelial cancer. As for the study in general: Bladder-origin urothelial cancer in males covered twenty-five of 29 patients. Typically, measured as a median, blood samples had 150,000 or so T cells.

With V trimmed by 3 bases and J by 8 bases, 7 bases remained unmatched. Germline values: CDR1 LNHDA, CDR2 SQIVND (reference sequence). This CDR3 comprises 15 residues. Every PCR got spiked synthetic TCR analog templates. Generated by immunoSEQ multiplex PCR, the TCRdb table keeps only in-frame clones and is missing some. The sample yields about 51,000 clones, around 89% seen once. The time point here: peripheral blood 6 weeks after treatment start. This sequence joins TRBV19 and TRBJ2-1; 10 bases map to TRBD2. The input for sequencing was PBMCs, taken around atezolizumab (anti-PD-L1) treatment. This receptor was obtained from a man aged 60 to 69 with urothelial cancer. This CDR3 reads CASSISLAGVDEQFF. The CDR3 nucleotides read TGTGCCAGTAGTATCTCGCTAGCGGGAGTGGATGAGCAGTTCTTC.